This T cell receptor (beta chain) appears in the sequencing data of a study of regulatory T cells in long-lasting Graves disease. Findings and caveats of the study: A limited number of samples was an acknowledged limitation. Preferential use of TRBV28, TRBJ1-2 and TRBJ2-5 was seen in persistent disease.

This clonotype was found a few times. Its target is unknown. As to time point: newly diagnosed GD, antithyroid drugs for less than 3 months. Construction of the TCR library relied on RNA isolated from PBMCs. Patients all came to the study from an endocrinology department in Xi'an, China. The ends lost 4 bases at V and 1 base at J; junction bases unmatched: 5. Germline-derived CDR1 and CDR2 are SEHNR and FQNEAQ (reference sequence). This CDR3 is built from 15 residues. Arm-PCR of CDR3 regions and iRepertoire HTBI primers were used to build TCR beta libraries. TCRdb independently ran MiXCR on the multiplex PCR reads; one entry per CDR3 protein. The sample records fewer than 450,000 distinct CDR3 sequences, approximately 16% being singletons. These same data were also listed under a study on T cells in Graves' hyperthyroidism and ophthalmopathy. That report adds: The diagnostic basis comprised clinical symptoms, serum thyroxine and TRAb, thyroid ultrasound and orbital computed tomography.

V is TRBV7-9 and J is TRBJ2-5; 8 nucleotides agree with TRBD2. The sample in question was peripheral blood mononuclear cells (PBMCs), obtained at new diagnosis, from a patient treated with antithyroid drugs. This sequence was found in a woman between 35 and 50 years old with Graves disease. The CDR3 sequence: CASSSLAGLQETQYF. The CDR3 DNA is TGTGCCAGCAGCTCCTTAGCGGGACTCCAAGAGACCCAGTACTTC.